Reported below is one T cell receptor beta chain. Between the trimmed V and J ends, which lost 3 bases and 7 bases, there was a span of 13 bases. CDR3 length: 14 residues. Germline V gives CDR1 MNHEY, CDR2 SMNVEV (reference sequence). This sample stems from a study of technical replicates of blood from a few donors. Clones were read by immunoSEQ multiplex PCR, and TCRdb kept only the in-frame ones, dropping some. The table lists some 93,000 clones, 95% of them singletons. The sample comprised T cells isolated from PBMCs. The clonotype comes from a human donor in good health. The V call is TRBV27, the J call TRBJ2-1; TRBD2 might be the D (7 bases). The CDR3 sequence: CASSFAGAGNEQFF. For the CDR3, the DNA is TGTGCCAGCAGTTTTGCGGGGGCCGGGAATGAGCAGTTCTTC.